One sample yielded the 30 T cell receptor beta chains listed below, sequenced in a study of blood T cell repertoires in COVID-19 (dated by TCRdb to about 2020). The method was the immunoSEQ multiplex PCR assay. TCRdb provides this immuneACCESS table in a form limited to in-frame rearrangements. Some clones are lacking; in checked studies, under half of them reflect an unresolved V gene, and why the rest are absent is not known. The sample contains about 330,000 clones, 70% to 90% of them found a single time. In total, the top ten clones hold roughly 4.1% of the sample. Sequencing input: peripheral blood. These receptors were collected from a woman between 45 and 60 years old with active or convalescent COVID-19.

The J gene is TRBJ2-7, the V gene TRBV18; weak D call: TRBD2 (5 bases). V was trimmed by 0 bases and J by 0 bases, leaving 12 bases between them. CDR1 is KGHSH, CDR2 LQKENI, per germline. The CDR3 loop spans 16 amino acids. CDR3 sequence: CASSPPAGKGSYEQYF. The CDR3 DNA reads TGTGCCAGCTCACCACCGGCCGGGAAAGGCTCCTACGAGCAGTACTTC.

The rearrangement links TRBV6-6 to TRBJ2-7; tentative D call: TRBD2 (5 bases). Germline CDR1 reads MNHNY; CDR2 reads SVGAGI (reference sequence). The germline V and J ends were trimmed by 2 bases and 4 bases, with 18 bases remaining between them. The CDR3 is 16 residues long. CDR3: CASSYVVGSKSYEQYF. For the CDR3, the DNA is TGTGCCAGCAGTTACGTTGTTGGGAGCAAATCATACGAGCAGTACTTC.

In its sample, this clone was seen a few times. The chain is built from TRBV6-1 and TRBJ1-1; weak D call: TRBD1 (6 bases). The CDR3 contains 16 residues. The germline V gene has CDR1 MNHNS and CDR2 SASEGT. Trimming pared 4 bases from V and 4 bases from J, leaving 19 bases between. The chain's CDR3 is CASSGFGGAPGTEAFF. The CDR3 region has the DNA TGTGCCAGCAGTGGCTTTGGGGGGGCGCCGGGCACTGAAGCTTTCTTT.

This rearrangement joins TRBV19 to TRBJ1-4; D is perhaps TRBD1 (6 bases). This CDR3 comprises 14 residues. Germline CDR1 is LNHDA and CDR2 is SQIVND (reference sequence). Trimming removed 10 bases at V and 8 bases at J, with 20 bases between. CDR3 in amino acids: CATRTGRGYEKLFF. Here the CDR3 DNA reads TGTGCCACCCGAACAGGGAGGGGTTACGAAAAACTGTTTTTT.

CDR3 amino acids: CAWSSSPEGEQYF. DNA for the CDR3: TGTGCCTGGAGTAGCTCCCCGGAGGGGGAGCAGTACTTC. The J gene is TRBJ2-7, the V gene TRBV30, with a tentative D call TRBD2 (6 bases). CDR3 size: 13 residues. Deletions cut 2 bases from V and 7 bases from J, with 15 bases between. CDR1 GTSNPN and CDR2 SVGIG come from the germline V gene (reference sequence).

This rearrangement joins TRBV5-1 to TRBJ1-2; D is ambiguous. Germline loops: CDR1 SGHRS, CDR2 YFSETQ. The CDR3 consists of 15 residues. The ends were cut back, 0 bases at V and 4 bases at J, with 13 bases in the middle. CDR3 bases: TGCGCCAGCAGCTTGGGATCCGGGGTTAGCTATGGCTACACCTTC. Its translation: CASSLGSGVSYGYTF.

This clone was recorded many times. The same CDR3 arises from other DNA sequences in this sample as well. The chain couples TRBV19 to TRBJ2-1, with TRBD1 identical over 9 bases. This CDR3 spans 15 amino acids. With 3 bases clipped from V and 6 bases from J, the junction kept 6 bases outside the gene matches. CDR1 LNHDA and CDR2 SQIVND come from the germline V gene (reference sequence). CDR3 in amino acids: CASSIGQGPGNEQFF. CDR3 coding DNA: TGTGCCAGTAGTATCGGACAGGGGCCCGGCAATGAGCAGTTCTTC. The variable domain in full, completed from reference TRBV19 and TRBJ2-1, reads DGGITQSPKYLFRKEGQNVTLSCEQNLNHDAMYWYRQDPGQGLRLIYYSQIVNDFQKGDIAEGYSVSREKKESFPLTVTSAQKNPTAFYLCASSIGQGPGNEQFFGPGTRLTVL.

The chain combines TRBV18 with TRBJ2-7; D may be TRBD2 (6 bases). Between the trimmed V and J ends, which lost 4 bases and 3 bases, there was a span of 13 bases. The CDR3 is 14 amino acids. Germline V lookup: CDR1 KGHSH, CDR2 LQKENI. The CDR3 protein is CASSQGGSYYEQYF. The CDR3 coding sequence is TGTGCCAGCTCACAGGGAGGCTCCTACTACGAGCAGTACTTC.

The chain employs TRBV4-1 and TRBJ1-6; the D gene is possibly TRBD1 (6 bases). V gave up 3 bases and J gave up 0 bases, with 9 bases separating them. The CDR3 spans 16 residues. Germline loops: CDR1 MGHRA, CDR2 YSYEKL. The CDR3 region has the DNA TGCGCCAGCAGCCAGACAGGAAGCTCCTATAATTCACCCCTCCACTTT. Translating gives CASSQTGSSYNSPLHF.

CDR3 nucleotides: TGTGCCAGCAGTTCGTGGACAGGGAGGGGAACTGAAGCTTTCTTT. Translating it yields CASSSWTGRGTEAFF. The genes are TRBV6-5 and TRBJ1-1, with 8 bases matching TRBD1. Germline-derived CDR1 and CDR2 are MNHEY and SVGAGI. V gave up 4 bases and J gave up 5 bases; unmatched junction bases: 9. This CDR3 has 15 amino acids.

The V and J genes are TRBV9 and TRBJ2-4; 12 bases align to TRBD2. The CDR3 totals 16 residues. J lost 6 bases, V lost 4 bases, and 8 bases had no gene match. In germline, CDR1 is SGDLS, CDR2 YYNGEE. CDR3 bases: TGTGCCAGCAGCTCTTCTAGCGGGGGGGCTGGAAACATTCAGTACTTC. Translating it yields CASSSSSGGAGNIQYF.

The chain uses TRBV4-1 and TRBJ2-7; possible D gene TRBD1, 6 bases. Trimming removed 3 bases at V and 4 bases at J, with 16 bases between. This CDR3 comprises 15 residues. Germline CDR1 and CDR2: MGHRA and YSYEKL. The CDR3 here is CASSQGQTVTYEQYF. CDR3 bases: TGCGCCAGCAGCCAGGGACAAACAGTCACTTACGAGCAGTACTTC.

The CDR3 DNA reads TGTGCCAGTAGTATAGCCCAAAACAGTAATGAGCAGTTCTTC. As protein: CASSIAQNSNEQFF. J is TRBJ2-1 and V is TRBV19; D unclear. V was shortened by 1 base and J by 7 bases, with 11 bases between the two germline ends. Germline V lookup: CDR1 LNHDA, CDR2 SQIVND (reference sequence). This CDR3 has 14 amino acids.

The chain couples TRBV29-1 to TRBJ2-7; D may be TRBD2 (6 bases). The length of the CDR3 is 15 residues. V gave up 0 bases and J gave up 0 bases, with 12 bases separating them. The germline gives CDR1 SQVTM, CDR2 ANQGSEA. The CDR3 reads CSVEDGTGVSYEQYF. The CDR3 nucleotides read TGCAGCGTTGAAGATGGGACGGGAGTCTCCTACGAGCAGTACTTC.

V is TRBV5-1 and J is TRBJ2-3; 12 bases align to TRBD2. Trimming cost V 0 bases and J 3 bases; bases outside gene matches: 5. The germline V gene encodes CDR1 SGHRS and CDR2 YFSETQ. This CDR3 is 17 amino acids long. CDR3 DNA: TGCGCCAGCAGCTTGGGACTAGCGGGGGTTGGGACAGATACGCAGTATTTT. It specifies CASSLGLAGVGTDTQYF.

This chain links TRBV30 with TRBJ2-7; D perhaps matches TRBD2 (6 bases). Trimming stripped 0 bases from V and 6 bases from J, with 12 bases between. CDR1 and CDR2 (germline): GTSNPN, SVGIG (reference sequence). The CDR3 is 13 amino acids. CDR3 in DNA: TGTGCCTGGAGTGTACGGCGGGACTTCGAGCAGTACTTC. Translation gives CAWSVRRDFEQYF.

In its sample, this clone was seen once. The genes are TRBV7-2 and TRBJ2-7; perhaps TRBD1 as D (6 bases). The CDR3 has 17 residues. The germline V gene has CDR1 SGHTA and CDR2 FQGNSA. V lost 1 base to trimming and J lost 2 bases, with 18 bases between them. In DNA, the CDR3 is TGTGCCAGCAGCTTAGTTGGTGGGCAGGGGCCCCCCTACGAGCAGTACTTC. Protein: CASSLVGGQGPPYEQYF.

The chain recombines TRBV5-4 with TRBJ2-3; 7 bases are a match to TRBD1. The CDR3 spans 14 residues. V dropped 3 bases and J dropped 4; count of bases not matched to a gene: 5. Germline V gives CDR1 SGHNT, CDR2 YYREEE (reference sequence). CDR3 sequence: CASSSGQAPDTQYF. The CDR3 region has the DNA TGTGCCAGCAGCTCTGGACAGGCCCCAGATACGCAGTATTTT.

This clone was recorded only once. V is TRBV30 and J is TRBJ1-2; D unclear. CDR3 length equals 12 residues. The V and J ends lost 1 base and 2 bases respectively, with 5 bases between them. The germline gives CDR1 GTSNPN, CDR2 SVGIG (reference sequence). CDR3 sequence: CAWSAENYGYTF. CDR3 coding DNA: TGTGCCTGGAGTGCAGAAAACTATGGCTACACCTTC.

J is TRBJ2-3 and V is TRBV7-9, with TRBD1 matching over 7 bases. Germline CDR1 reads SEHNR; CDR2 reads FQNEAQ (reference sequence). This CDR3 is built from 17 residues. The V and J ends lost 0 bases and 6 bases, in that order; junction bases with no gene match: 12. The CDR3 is CASSLARYRGVQDTQYF. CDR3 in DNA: TGTGCCAGCAGCTTAGCGCGATACAGGGGCGTACAGGATACGCAGTATTTT. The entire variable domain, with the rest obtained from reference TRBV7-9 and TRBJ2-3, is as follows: DTGVSQNPRHKITKRGQNVTFRCDPISEHNRLYWYRQTLGQGPEFLTYFQNEAQLEKSRLLSDRFSAERPKGSFSTLEIQRTEQGDSAMYLCASSLARYRGVQDTQYFGPGTRLTVL.

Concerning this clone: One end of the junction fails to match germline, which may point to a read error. DNA of the CDR3: TGTGCCAGCAGCGAGGGTGGGTTGACTTGG. It yields the protein CASSEGGLTW. This chain joins TRBV2 and TRBJ1-1, with D uncertain. Looked up from germline, CDR1 is SNHLY and CDR2 is FYNNEI. The CDR3 runs 10 residues.

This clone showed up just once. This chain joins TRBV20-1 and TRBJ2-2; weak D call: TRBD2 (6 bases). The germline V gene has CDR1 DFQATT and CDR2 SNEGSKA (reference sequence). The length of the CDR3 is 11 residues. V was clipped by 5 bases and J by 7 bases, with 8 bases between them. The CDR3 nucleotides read TGCAGTGCTTCGGGAGTCGGGGAGCTGTTTTTT. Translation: CSASGVGELFF.

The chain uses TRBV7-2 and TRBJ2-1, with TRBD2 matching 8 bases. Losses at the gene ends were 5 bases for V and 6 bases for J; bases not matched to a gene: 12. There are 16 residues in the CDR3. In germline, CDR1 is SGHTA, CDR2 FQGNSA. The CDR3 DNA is TGTGCCAGCAGCCCCTGGTACGCGGGAGGAGGCAATGAGCAGTTCTTC. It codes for CASSPWYAGGGNEQFF.

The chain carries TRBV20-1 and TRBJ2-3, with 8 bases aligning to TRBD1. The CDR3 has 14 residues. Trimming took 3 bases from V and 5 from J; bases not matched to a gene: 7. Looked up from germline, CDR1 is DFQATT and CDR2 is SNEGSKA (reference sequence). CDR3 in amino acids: CSASPGTGGDTQYF. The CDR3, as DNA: TGCAGTGCTAGTCCCGGGACAGGTGGAGATACGCAGTATTTT.

CDR3 DNA: TGTGCCAGCAGCTTATTAACAGTTCATCAGCCCCAGCATTTT. Protein: CASSLLTVHQPQHF. The chain links TRBV7-2 to TRBJ1-5; D uncertain. Germline V gives CDR1 SGHTA, CDR2 FQGNSA. There are 14 residues in the CDR3. Trimming took off 2 bases at V and 5 bases at J, with 10 bases between the two ends.

In nucleotides, the CDR3 is TGTGCCAGCAGCATACAAAGCTCCTACGAGCAGTACTTC. It encodes CASSIQSSYEQYF. This chain uses TRBV11-1 with TRBJ2-7; D remains ambiguous. The CDR3 spans 13 residues. The germline V gene has CDR1 SGHAT and CDR2 FQDESV (reference sequence). Trimming pared 5 bases from V and 0 bases from J, leaving 8 bases between.

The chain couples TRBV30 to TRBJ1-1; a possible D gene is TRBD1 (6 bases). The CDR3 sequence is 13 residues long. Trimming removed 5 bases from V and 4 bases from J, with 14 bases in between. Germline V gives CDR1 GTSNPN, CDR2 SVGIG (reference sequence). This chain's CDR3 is CAWHRGGSTEAFF. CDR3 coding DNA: TGTGCCTGGCATAGGGGGGGGAGCACTGAAGCTTTCTTT.

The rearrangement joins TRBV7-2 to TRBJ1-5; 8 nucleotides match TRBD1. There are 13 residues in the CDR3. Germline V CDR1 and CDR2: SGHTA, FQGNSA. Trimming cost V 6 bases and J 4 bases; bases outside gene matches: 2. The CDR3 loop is CASRGQGNQPQHF. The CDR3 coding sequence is TGTGCCAGCAGAGGACAGGGTAATCAGCCCCAGCATTTT.

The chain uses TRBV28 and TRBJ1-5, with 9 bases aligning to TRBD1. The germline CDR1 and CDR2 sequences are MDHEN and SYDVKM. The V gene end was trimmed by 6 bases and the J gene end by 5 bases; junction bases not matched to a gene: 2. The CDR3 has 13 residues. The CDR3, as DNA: TGTGCCAGCAGCTGGACAGGGGATCAGCCCCAGCATTTT. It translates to CASSWTGDQPQHF.

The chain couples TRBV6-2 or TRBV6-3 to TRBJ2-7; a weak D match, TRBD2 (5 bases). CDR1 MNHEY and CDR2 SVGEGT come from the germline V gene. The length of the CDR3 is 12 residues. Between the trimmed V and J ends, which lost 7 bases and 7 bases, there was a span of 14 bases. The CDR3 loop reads CASTPAGGEQYF. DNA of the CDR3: TGTGCCAGCACCCCGGCAGGCGGGGAGCAGTACTTC.